Below, 25 T cell receptor beta chains from the same sample are listed, as sequenced in a study of blood T cells in healthy people across ages. PCR was performed a second time for about 7 to 11 cycles using a sample-barcoded 5' primer and a J-beta primer mix. TCRdb recomputed calls from the 5' RACE reads with MiXCR, one row per CDR3 protein. The data contain 1.4 million to 1.5 million distinct CDR3 sequences, approximately 42% of them seen just once; the ten biggest clones take up roughly 7.7%. The sequenced sample consisted of blood. These TCRs come from a woman between 18 and 29 years old in good health.

V is TRBV5-8 and J is TRBJ2-1, with 7 bases identical to TRBD1. The junction had 5 bases not matched to a gene; V was cut back by 4 bases and J by 4 bases. This CDR3 is built from 14 residues. Germline loops: CDR1 SGHTS, CDR2 YDEGEE. CDR3 amino acids: CASSMGQTYNEQFF. The CDR3, as DNA: TGTGCCAGCAGCATGGGACAGACTTACAATGAGCAGTTCTTC. Filled out from reference TRBV5-8 and TRBJ2-1, the complete variable domain reads EAGVTQSPTHLIKTRGQQATLRCSPISGHTSVYWYQQALGLGLQFLLWYDEGEERNRGNFPPRFSGRQFPNYSSELNVNALELEDSALYLCASSMGQTYNEQFFGPGTRLTVL.

The rearrangement links TRBV27 to TRBJ2-1, with 14 positions matching TRBD2. The closer fit of TRBJ2-7 to the DNA end suggests the J call may be wrong. This CDR3 contains 19 residues. Germline V lookup: CDR1 MNHEY, CDR2 SMNVEV (reference sequence). CDR3: CASSFLRLAGGIKYNEQYF. The CDR3 nucleotides are TGTGCCAGCAGTTTTCTGCGACTAGCGGGAGGGATAAAATACAATGAGCAGTACTTC.

The J gene is TRBJ2-3, the V gene TRBV4-1; 10 bases fit TRBD2. V dropped 4 bases and J dropped 7; count of bases not matched to a gene: 26. Per the germline V gene, CDR1 is MGHRA and CDR2 is YSYEKL. The CDR3 contains 21 residues. The CDR3 DNA reads TGCGCCAGCAGCCTCCTCCCCGGGCTAGCGGGAGATGGCGGGGGAACGAATACGCAGTATTTT. Translating it yields CASSLLPGLAGDGGGTNTQYF.

This clonotype came up a few times. The V gene is TRBV7-9, the J gene TRBJ2-1; no reliable D call. V lost 2 bases to trimming and J lost 10 bases, with 9 bases between them. Germline CDR1 reads SEHNR; CDR2 reads FQNEAQ (reference sequence). CDR3 size: 12 residues. CDR3 coding DNA: TGTGCCAGCAGCTTAATGGTGCACGAGCAGTTCTTC. Translated, it gives CASSLMVHEQFF.

V gene TRBV11-2 combines with J gene TRBJ1-1; D possibly corresponds to TRBD1 (5 bases). In germline, CDR1 is SGHAT, CDR2 FQNNGV. This CDR3 has 15 residues. V was shortened by 1 base and J by 5 bases, with 14 bases between the two germline ends. The CDR3 sequence: CASSLARSRVTEAFF. CDR3 sequence (DNA): TGTGCCAGCAGCTTAGCCCGGAGCAGGGTTACTGAAGCTTTCTTT.

This clonotype was seen more than once but under ten times. The chain joins TRBV5-1 to TRBJ2-5; TRBD1 or TRBD2 may be the D gene (6 bases each). The CDR3 spans 13 residues. V lost 4 bases and J 5 bases, leaving 12 bases between the germline ends. CDR1 SGHRS and CDR2 YFSETQ come from the germline V gene. Here the CDR3 reads CASSMTGGETQYF. CDR3 DNA sequence: TGCGCCAGCAGCATGACAGGAGGGGAGACCCAGTACTTC.

V usage is TRBV6-5 and J usage is TRBJ1-2, with 8 positions matching TRBD1. This CDR3 has 15 amino acids. Looked up from germline, CDR1 is MNHEY and CDR2 is SVGAGI. The V and J ends lost 6 bases and 5 bases, in that order; junction bases with no gene match: 11. The CDR3 DNA reads TGTGCCAGCAGCCGACGGGACAGGCTTTGGTATGGCTACACCTTC. This codes for CASSRRDRLWYGYTF.

J is TRBJ2-7 and V is TRBV3-1, with TRBD2 matching over 7 bases. The V gene's germline CDR1 is LGHDT and CDR2 YNNKEL (reference sequence). This CDR3 has 14 residues. J was trimmed by 0 bases and V by 2 bases; bases with no gene match: 1. The CDR3 DNA reads as TGTGCCAGCAGCCAACGGGGGGTCTCCTACGAGCAGTACTTC. It encodes CASSQRGVSYEQYF.

The genes are TRBV27 and TRBJ1-5, with 7 bases identical to TRBD1. The CDR3 is 12 amino acids. CDR1 MNHEY and CDR2 SMNVEV come from the germline V gene (reference sequence). The junction had 10 bases not matched to a gene; V was cut back by 5 bases and J by 15 bases. CDR3 DNA sequence: TGTGCCAGCAGTCCGCCGGGACAGCCGTCGCATTTT. This codes for CASSPPGQPSHF.

This chain joins TRBV21-1 and TRBJ2-1; TRBD1 is the table's D call, not checked against the DNA. TRBV21-1 is given as a pseudogene. The CDR3 sequence is 14 residues long. CDR3 in DNA: TGTGCCAGCAAATGGGACAGCATTTACAATGAGCAGTTCTTC. As protein: CASKWDSIYNEQFF.

The chain links TRBV29-1 to TRBJ2-2; the D is unclear. CDR3 length: 15 residues. CDR1 and CDR2 (germline): SQVTM, ANQGSEA. V lost 3 bases and J 2 bases, leaving 13 bases between the germline ends. DNA for the CDR3: TGCAGCGTTGACGTGCTGGGCCCAAACACCGGGGAGCTGTTTTTT. Its translation is CSVDVLGPNTGELFF.

The genes are TRBV7-8 and TRBJ2-3, with 7 bases matching TRBD2. Germline V gene data show CDR1 as SGHVS and CDR2 as FQNEAQ. V dropped 4 bases and J dropped 6; count of bases not matched to a gene: 10. The CDR3 consists of 15 residues. CDR3 in DNA: TGTGCCAGCAGCTCCCTGGGGGGGGAAGAGGATACGCAGTATTTT. Its translation is CASSSLGGEEDTQYF.

This clonotype occurred a few times. The genes are TRBV7-9 and TRBJ1-2; 10 positions agree with TRBD1. The junction had 14 bases not matched to a gene; V was cut back by 5 bases and J by 5 bases. The CDR3 is 17 amino acids. From germline, CDR1 is SEHNR and CDR2 FQNEAQ (reference sequence). The CDR3: CASSPLGDRGPKYGYTF. The CDR3 coding sequence is TGTGCCAGCAGCCCCTTGGGCGACAGGGGGCCAAAGTATGGCTACACCTTC.

J is TRBJ2-2 and V is TRBV20-1; 8 nucleotides line up with TRBD1. The ends lost 6 bases at V and 4 bases at J; junction bases unmatched: 10. Germline lookup yields CDR1 DFQATT and CDR2 SNEGSKA (reference sequence). There are 15 residues in the CDR3. DNA of the CDR3: TGCAGTGCCCCGCGCCAGGGGGCTGGCACCGGGGAGCTGTTTTTT. Protein sequence: CSAPRQGAGTGELFF.

This clonotype was observed a handful of times. The chain carries TRBV7-8 and TRBJ2-1; D remains ambiguous. CDR1 SGHVS and CDR2 FQNEAQ come from the germline V gene. The CDR3 totals 16 residues. The V and J ends lost 6 bases and 3 bases respectively, with 18 bases between them. The CDR3 reads CASRPAGMPHYNEQFF. Written as DNA, the CDR3 is TGTGCCAGCAGGCCTGCTGGGATGCCCCACTACAATGAGCAGTTCTTC.

The chain is built from TRBV28 and TRBJ2-7; 10 nucleotides agree with TRBD1. CDR1 and CDR2 (germline): MDHEN, SYDVKM. V shed 7 bases and J 1 base; nucleotides not matched to a gene: 13. The CDR3 spans 17 residues. The DNA of the CDR3 is TGTGCCAGCACCCCGGGACAGGGGACCCTTGAGTCCTACGAGCAGTACTTC. It specifies CASTPGQGTLESYEQYF.

This chain joins TRBV20-1 and TRBJ1-1, with 10 bases aligning to TRBD1. The V and J ends lost 3 bases and 3 bases, in that order; junction bases with no gene match: 4. This CDR3 spans 14 amino acids. Germline assignment: CDR1 DFQATT and CDR2 SNEGSKA (reference sequence). CDR3 residues: CSARGGTGDTEAFF. CDR3 coding DNA: TGCAGTGCTAGGGGGGGGACAGGGGACACTGAAGCTTTCTTT.

The rearrangement joins TRBV11-2 to TRBJ2-4; D may be TRBD1 (5 bases). The CDR3 runs 12 residues. V lost 4 bases and J 13 bases, leaving 14 bases between the germline ends. Germline values: CDR1 SGHAT, CDR2 FQNNGV. Written as DNA, the CDR3 is TGTGCCAGCAGCTCCGACAGAAGAGAGCAGTACTTC. This codes for CASSSDRREQYF. The full variable domain, rest sourced from reference TRBV11-2 and TRBJ2-4, is EAGVAQSPRYKIIEKRQSVAFWCNPISGHATLYWYQQILGQGPKLLIQFQNNGVVDDSQLPKDRFSAERLKGVDSTLKIQPAKLEDSAVYLCASSSDRREQYFGAGTRLSVL.

The sample holds a few counts of this clonotype. The V gene is TRBV5-6, the J gene TRBJ1-4, with TRBD1 identical over 10 bases. Germline V gene data show CDR1 as SGHDT and CDR2 as YYEEEE. The length of the CDR3 is 16 residues. Trimming cost V 0 bases and J 7 bases; bases outside gene matches: 6. The CDR3: CASSLGQGAAREKLFF. The CDR3 nucleotides read TGTGCCAGCAGCTTGGGACAGGGGGCCGCTCGTGAAAAACTGTTTTTT.

J is TRBJ2-1 and V is TRBV5-1, with D perhaps TRBD2 (5 bases). Germline-derived CDR1 and CDR2 are SGHRS and YFSETQ. The CDR3 has 14 residues. V lost 4 bases to trimming and J lost 4 bases, with 12 bases between them. CDR3 region: CASSILGPYNEQFF. The CDR3 DNA reads as TGCGCCAGCAGCATACTAGGCCCTTACAATGAGCAGTTCTTC.

The rearrangement links TRBV27 to TRBJ1-1; possible D gene TRBD1, 5 bases. The CDR3 sequence is 15 residues long. Trimming cost V 2 bases and J 0 bases, with 10 bases left between them. The germline V gene encodes CDR1 MNHEY and CDR2 SMNVEV (reference sequence). The CDR3 protein is CASSLRGRMNTEAFF. As DNA, the CDR3 is TGTGCCAGCAGTTTAAGGGGTCGCATGAACACTGAAGCTTTCTTT.

The gene calls are TRBV2 and TRBJ1-2; D not certain. The V gene lost 11 bases and the J gene lost 6 bases, with 16 bases spanning the gap. Germline-derived CDR1 and CDR2 are SNHLY and FYNNEI. The CDR3 loop spans 12 amino acids. Here the CDR3 DNA reads TGTGCCGGCACGACACAGACGGATGGCTACACCTTC. Translated, it gives CAGTTQTDGYTF.

This chain joins TRBV3-1 and TRBJ2-4; the D is unclear. Germline CDR1 reads LGHDT; CDR2 reads YNNKEL (reference sequence). Trimming pared 5 bases from V and 13 bases from J, leaving 15 bases between. The CDR3 loop spans 12 amino acids. The CDR3 sequence is CASSTPRSKQYF. The DNA for the CDR3 is TGTGCCAGCAGCACGCCAAGGAGCAAGCAGTACTTC.

This clonotype showed up just a few times. V and J are TRBV4-1 and TRBJ2-5; either TRBD1 or TRBD2 may supply D (6 bases each). CDR3 length equals 14 residues. Trimming removed 4 bases at V and 4 bases at J, with 13 bases between. Germline V gene lookup returns CDR1 MGHRA and CDR2 YSYEKL. CDR3 in DNA: TGCGCCAGCAGCCCTGGGGGGCTGGGAGAGACCCAGTACTTC. It translates to CASSPGGLGETQYF.

The gene calls are TRBV7-8 and TRBJ2-3; maybe TRBD2 (6 bases). The CDR3 is 17 residues long. V dropped 0 bases and J dropped 1 base, with 14 bases sitting between them. CDR1 and CDR2 from the germline V gene are SGHVS and FQNEAQ. The CDR3 DNA reads TGTGCCAGCAGCTTAGCGTATTTTCCGGGGGGCACAGATACGCAGTATTTT. It is translated as CASSLAYFPGGTDTQYF.